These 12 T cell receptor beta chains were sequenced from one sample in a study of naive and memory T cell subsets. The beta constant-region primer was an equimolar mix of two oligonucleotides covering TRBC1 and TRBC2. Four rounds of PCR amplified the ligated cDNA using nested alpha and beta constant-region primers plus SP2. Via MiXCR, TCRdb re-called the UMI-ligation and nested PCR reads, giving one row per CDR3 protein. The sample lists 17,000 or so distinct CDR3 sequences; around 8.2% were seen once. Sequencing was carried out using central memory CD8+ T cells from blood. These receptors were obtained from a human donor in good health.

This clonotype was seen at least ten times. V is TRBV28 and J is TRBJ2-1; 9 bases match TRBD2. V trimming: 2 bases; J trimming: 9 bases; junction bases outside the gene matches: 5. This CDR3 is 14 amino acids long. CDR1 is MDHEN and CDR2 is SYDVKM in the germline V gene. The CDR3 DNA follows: TGTGCCAGCAGTTTAAGCGGGGGGACGGGTGAGCAGTTCTTC. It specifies CASSLSGGTGEQFF.

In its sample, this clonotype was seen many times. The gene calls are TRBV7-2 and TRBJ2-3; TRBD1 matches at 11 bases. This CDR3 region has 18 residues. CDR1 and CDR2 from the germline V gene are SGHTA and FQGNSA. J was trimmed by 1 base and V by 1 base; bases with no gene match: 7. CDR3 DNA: TGTGCCAGCAGCTTAGATCCCCGGGACAGGGGGGGCACAGATACGCAGTATTTT. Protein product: CASSLDPRDRGGTDTQYF.

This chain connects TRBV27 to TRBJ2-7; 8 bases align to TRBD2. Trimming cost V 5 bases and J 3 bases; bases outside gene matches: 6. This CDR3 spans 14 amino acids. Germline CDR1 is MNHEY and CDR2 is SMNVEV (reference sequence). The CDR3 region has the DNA TGTGCCAGCAGTCTAACTAGCGGAAGCTACGAGCAGTACTTC. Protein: CASSLTSGSYEQYF.

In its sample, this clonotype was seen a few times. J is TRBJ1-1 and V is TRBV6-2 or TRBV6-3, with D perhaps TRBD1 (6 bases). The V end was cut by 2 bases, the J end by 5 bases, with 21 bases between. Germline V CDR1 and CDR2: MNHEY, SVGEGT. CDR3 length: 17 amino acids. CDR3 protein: CASSYGAGAMGDTEAFF. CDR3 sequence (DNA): TGTGCCAGCAGTTACGGGGCGGGGGCGATGGGGGATACTGAAGCTTTCTTT.

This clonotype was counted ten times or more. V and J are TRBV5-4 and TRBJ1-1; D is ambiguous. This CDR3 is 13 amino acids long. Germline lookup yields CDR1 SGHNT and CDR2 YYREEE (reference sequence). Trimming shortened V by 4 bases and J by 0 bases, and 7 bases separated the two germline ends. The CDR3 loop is CASSIHLNTEAFF. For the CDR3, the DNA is TGTGCCAGCAGCATACATCTGAACACTGAAGCTTTCTTT.

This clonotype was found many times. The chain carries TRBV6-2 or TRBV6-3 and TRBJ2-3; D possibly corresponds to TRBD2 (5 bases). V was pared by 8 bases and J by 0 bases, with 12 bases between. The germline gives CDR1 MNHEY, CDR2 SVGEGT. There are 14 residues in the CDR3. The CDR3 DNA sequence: TGTGCCAGCGGAAGCGGCGACAGCACAGATACGCAGTATTTT. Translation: CASGSGDSTDTQYF.

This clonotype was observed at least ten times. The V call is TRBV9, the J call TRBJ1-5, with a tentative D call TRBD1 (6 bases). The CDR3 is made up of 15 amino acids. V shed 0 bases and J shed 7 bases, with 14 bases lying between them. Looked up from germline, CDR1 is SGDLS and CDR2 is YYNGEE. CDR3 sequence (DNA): TGTGCCAGCAGCGTAGGAGGACAGACTGACCAGCCCCAGCATTTT. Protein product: CASSVGGQTDQPQHF. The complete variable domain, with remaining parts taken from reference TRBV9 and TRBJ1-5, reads DSGVTQTPKHLITATGQRVTLRCSPRSGDLSVYWYQQSLDQGLQFLIQYYNGEERAKGNILERFSAQQFPDLHSELNLSSLELGDSALYFCASSVGGQTDQPQHFGDGTRLSIL.

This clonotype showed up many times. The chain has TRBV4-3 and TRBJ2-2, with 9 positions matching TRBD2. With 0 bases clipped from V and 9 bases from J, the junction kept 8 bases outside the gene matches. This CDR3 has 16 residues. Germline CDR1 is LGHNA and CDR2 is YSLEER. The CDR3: CASSQDFASGTRELFF. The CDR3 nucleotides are TGCGCCAGCAGCCAAGATTTCGCTAGCGGGACCCGGGAGCTGTTTTTT.

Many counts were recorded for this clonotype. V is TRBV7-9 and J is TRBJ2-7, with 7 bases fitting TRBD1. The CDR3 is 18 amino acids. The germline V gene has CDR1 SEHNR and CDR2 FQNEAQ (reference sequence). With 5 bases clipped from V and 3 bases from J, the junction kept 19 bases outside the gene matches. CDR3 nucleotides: TGTGCCAGCAGCCCTTCGAGTGGGGCCGGGACAGCAAACTACGAGCAGTACTTC. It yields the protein CASSPSSGAGTANYEQYF.

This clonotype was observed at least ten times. Written as DNA, the CDR3 is TGTGCCACCAGCCTAGGACAGACCTACAATGAGCAGTTCTTC. This sequence encodes CATSLGQTYNEQFF. The V and J genes are TRBV15 and TRBJ2-1, with D tentatively TRBD1 (6 bases). The CDR3 length is 14 residues. Germline CDR1 is LNHNV and CDR2 is YYDKDF (reference sequence). V was trimmed by 5 bases and J by 2 bases, leaving 10 bases between them.

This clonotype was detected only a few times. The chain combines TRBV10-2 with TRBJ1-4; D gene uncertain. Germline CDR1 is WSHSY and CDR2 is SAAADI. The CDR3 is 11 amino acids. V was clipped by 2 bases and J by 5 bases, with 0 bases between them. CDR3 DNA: TGCGCCAGCAGTGAGAATGAAAAACTGTTTTTT. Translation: CASSENEKLFF.

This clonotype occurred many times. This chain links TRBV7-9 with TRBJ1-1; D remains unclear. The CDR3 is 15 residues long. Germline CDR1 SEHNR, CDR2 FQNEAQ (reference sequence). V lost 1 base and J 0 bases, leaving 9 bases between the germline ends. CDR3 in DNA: TGTGCCAGCAGCTTAGTTCTAGTCATGAACACTGAAGCTTTCTTT. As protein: CASSLVLVMNTEAFF.